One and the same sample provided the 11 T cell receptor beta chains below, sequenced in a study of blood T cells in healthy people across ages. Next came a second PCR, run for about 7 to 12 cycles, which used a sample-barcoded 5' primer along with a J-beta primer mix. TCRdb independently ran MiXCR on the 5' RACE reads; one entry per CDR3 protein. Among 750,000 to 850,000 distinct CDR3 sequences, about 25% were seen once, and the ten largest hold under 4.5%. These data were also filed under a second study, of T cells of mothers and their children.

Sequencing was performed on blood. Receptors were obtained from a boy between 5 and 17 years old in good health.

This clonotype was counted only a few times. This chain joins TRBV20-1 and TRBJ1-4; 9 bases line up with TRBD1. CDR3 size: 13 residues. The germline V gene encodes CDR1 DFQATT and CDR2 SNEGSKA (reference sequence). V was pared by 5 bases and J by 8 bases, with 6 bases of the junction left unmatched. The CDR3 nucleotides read TGCAGTGCTGCCCGGGACAGGGACGAAAAACTGTTTTTT. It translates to CSAARDRDEKLFF.

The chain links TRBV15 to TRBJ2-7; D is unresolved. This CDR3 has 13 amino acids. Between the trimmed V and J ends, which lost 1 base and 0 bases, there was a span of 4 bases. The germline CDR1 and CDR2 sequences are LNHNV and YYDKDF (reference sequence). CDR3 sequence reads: CATSRAASYEQYF. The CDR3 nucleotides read TGTGCCACCAGCAGAGCAGCCTCCTACGAGCAGTACTTC.

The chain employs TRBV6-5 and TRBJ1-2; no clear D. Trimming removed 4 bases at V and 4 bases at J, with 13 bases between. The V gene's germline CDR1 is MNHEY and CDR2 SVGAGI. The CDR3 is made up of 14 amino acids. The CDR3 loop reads CASSSVGISYGYTF. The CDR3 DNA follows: TGTGCCAGCAGTTCCGTTGGGATCAGCTATGGCTACACCTTC.

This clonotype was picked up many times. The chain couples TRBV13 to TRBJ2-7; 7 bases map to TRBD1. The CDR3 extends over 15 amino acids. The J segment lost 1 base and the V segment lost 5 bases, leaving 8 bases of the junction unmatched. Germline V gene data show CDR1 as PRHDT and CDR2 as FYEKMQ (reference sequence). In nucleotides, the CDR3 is TGTGCCAGCAGCGTTACAGGGGCGCTATCCTACGAGCAGTACTTC. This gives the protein CASSVTGALSYEQYF.

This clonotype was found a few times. In DNA, the CDR3 is TGTGCCAGCAGGGCCGGGACAGGAAGCAATCAGCCCCAGCATTTT. Residues: CASRAGTGSNQPQHF. The rearrangement links TRBV2 to TRBJ1-5, with 8 bases that match TRBD1. The germline V gene encodes CDR1 SNHLY and CDR2 FYNNEI. The CDR3 covers 15 residues. V lost 6 bases and J lost 1; bases outside the gene matches: 5.

CDR3 nucleotides: TGCAGTGCTCCAAGATCGTCGACCGGGCTCTATGGCTACACCTTC. It yields the protein CSAPRSSTGLYGYTF. The chain combines TRBV20-1 with TRBJ1-2; D remains unclear. The CDR3 runs to 15 residues. Trimming shortened V by 5 bases and J by 4 bases, and 20 bases separated the two germline ends. Germline V gene data show CDR1 as DFQATT and CDR2 as SNEGSKA (reference sequence).

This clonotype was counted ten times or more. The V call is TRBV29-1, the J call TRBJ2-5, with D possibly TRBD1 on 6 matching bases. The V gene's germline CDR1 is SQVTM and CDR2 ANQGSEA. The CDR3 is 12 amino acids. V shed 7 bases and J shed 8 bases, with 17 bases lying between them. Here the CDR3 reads CSAITGMETQYF. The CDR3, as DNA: TGCAGCGCCATTACAGGGATGGAAACCCAGTACTTC.

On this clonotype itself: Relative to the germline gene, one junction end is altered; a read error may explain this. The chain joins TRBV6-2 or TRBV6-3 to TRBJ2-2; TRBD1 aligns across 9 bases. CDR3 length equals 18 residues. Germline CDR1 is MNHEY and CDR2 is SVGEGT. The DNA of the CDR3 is TGTGCCAGCGGGCGGGCACCGTCTGGGACAGGGTTCACCAGGGAGCTGTTTTTT. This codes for CASGRAPSGTGFTRELFF.

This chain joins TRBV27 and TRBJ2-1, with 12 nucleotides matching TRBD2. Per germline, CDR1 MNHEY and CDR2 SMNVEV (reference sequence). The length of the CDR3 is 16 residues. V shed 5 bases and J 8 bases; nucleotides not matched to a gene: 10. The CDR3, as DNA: TGTGCCAGCAGTACCTCAGGACTAGCGGGGTTGGATGAGCAGTTCTTC. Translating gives CASSTSGLAGLDEQFF.

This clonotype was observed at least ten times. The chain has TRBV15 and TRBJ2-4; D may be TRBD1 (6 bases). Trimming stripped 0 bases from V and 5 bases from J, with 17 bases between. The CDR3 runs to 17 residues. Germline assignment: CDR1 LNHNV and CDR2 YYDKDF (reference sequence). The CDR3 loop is CATSRDHSGQYENIQYF. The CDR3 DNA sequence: TGTGCCACCAGCAGAGATCATAGTGGACAGTACGAAAACATTCAGTACTTC.

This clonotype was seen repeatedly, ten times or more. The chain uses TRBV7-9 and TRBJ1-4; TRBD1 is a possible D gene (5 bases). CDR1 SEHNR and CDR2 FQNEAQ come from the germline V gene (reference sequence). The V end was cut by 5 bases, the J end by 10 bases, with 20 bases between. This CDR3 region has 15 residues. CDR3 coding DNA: TGTGCCAGCAGCCACCCGGACAAGGTTAGGCGAAAACTGTTTTTT. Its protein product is CASSHPDKVRRKLFF.